This T cell receptor (beta chain) derives from a study of blood T cell repertoires in COVID-19. Study information: The United States, Italy and Spain provided the acute and convalescent COVID-19 samples. Sample material is recorded as cDNA or gDNA derived from T cells, B-cell-depleted T cells, or PBMCs.

V dropped 2 bases and J dropped 4 bases, with 8 bases sitting between them. Germline CDR1 is SEHNR and CDR2 is FQNEAQ (reference sequence). The CDR3 is 13 residues long. Original processing methods: By means of reference gene primer amplification, nucleated cell counts were estimated. Some clones are missing from TCRdb's copy, which holds only in-frame ones; the method was immunoSEQ multiplex PCR. V and J calls and clone size come straight from that table; D and trimming were deduced from the DNA. This table has about 200,000 clones, less than 90% appearing once. This TCR was recovered from a woman between 70 and 85 years old with acute or convalescent COVID-19. The V call is TRBV7-9, the J call TRBJ1-1; D is undetermined. What was sequenced was peripheral blood. The CDR3 region has the DNA TGTGCCAGCAGCTTACGTAGAGGCACTGAAGCTTTCTTT. As protein: CASSLRRGTEAFF.